This is a list of T cell receptor beta chains from one sample in a study of T-cell memory formation after mild COVID-19. TCRdb processed the 5' RACE reads anew with MiXCR; each CDR3 protein has one entry. The sample yields over 70,000 distinct CDR3 sequences, about 14% seen once. Sequencing used PBMCs or a T cell subset sorted from them (not recorded which). The receptors were sampled from a man between 18 and 35 years old who had mild COVID-19 (a few samples of this study predate the infection). Cell type and time point are not known. Each CDR3 is given with its conserved first and last residue. The order of the fields is D gene, CDR3 length, clone size, V gene, J gene, CDR3 protein, CDR3 DNA. D genes are given only for firm matches. For some rows the clone size is stated as once, few or many, or as a class when expanded; others skip it.

d_call: TRBD1; cdr3_length: 14; clone_size: few; v_call: TRBV5-1; j_call: TRBJ2-1; cdr3_aa: CASSLEGQVDEQFF; cdr3_nt: TGCGCCAGCAGCTTGGAGGGACAGGTGGATGAGCAGTTCTTC
d_call: -; cdr3_length: 12; clone_size: few; v_call: TRBV6-5; j_call: TRBJ1-2; cdr3_aa: CASMQTNYGYTF; cdr3_nt: TGTGCCAGCATGCAGACTAACTATGGCTACACCTTC
d_call: TRBD1; cdr3_length: 15; clone_size: once; v_call: TRBV27; j_call: TRBJ1-1; cdr3_aa: CASRDLGTGNTEAFF; cdr3_nt: TGTGCCAGCAGGGACCTAGGGACAGGGAACACTGAAGCTTTCTTT
d_call: -; cdr3_length: 14; clone_size: few; v_call: TRBV9; j_call: TRBJ2-7; cdr3_aa: CASSVRGSSYEQYF; cdr3_nt: TGTGCCAGCAGCGTAAGGGGAAGCTCCTACGAGCAGTACTTC
d_call: -; cdr3_length: 13; clone_size: -; v_call: TRBV4-3; j_call: TRBJ1-1; cdr3_aa: CASSQESRYEAFF; cdr3_nt: TGCGCCAGCAGCCAAGAAAGCAGATATGAAGCTTTCTTT
d_call: TRBD1; cdr3_length: 18; clone_size: -; v_call: TRBV7-9; j_call: TRBJ2-5; cdr3_aa: CASSLLSEDRGKGETQYF; cdr3_nt: TGTGCCAGCAGCTTACTATCGGAGGACAGGGGGAAGGGAGAGACCCAGTACTTC
d_call: -; cdr3_length: 13; clone_size: few; v_call: TRBV11-2; j_call: TRBJ1-1; cdr3_aa: CASSLWGYTEAFF; cdr3_nt: TGTGCCAGCAGCTTGTGGGGATACACTGAAGCTTTCTTT
d_call: -; cdr3_length: 12; clone_size: few; v_call: TRBV4-1; j_call: TRBJ2-7; cdr3_aa: CASSQVTGEQYF; cdr3_nt: TGCGCCAGCAGCCAAGTTACCGGCGAGCAGTACTTC
d_call: TRBD1; cdr3_length: 14; clone_size: few; v_call: TRBV5-1; j_call: TRBJ2-7; cdr3_aa: CASTPGQGSYEQYF; cdr3_nt: TGCGCCAGTACGCCGGGACAGGGCTCCTACGAGCAGTACTTC
d_call: TRBD2; cdr3_length: 17; clone_size: few; v_call: TRBV27; j_call: TRBJ2-1; cdr3_aa: CASSSLAGGSSYNEQFF; cdr3_nt: TGTGCCAGCAGTTCACTAGCGGGGGGGAGCTCCTACAATGAGCAGTTCTTC
d_call: -; cdr3_length: 14; clone_size: -; v_call: TRBV6-5; j_call: TRBJ1-1; cdr3_aa: CASTPDSPGTEAFF; cdr3_nt: TGTGCCAGCACCCCCGATTCACCAGGCACTGAAGCTTTCTTT
d_call: -; cdr3_length: 16; clone_size: few; v_call: TRBV7-6; j_call: TRBJ2-2; cdr3_aa: CASRKGSGVYTGELFF; cdr3_nt: TGTGCCAGCAGAAAGGGATCAGGAGTTTACACCGGGGAGCTGTTTTTT
d_call: TRBD2; cdr3_length: 17; clone_size: -; v_call: TRBV6-5; j_call: TRBJ2-1; cdr3_aa: CASSYPDLAGGINEQFF; cdr3_nt: TGTGCCAGCAGTTACCCCGATCTAGCGGGGGGTATCAATGAGCAGTTCTTC
d_call: TRBD1; cdr3_length: 20; clone_size: -; v_call: TRBV7-9; j_call: TRBJ1-2; cdr3_aa: CASIPGGGASFSTSPYGYTF; cdr3_nt: TGTGCCAGCATCCCAGGGGGGGGCGCGTCCTTTTCAACATCACCCTATGGCTACACCTTC
d_call: -; cdr3_length: 15; clone_size: few; v_call: TRBV7-9; j_call: TRBJ2-2; cdr3_aa: CASSWAFKNTGELFF; cdr3_nt: TGTGCCAGCAGCTGGGCATTCAAGAACACCGGGGAGCTGTTTTTT
d_call: TRBD2; cdr3_length: 15; clone_size: few; v_call: TRBV5-1; j_call: TRBJ2-3; cdr3_aa: CASSPWTSGVDTQYF; cdr3_nt: TGCGCCAGCAGCCCTTGGACTAGCGGGGTTGATACGCAGTATTTT
d_call: -; cdr3_length: 15; clone_size: few; v_call: TRBV19; j_call: TRBJ1-1; cdr3_aa: CASSIGPSLNTEAFF; cdr3_nt: TGTGCCAGTAGTATAGGCCCGAGCCTGAACACTGAAGCTTTCTTT
d_call: -; cdr3_length: 14; clone_size: few; v_call: TRBV4-3; j_call: TRBJ1-3; cdr3_aa: CASSTGVSGNTIYF; cdr3_nt: TGCGCCAGCAGCACAGGCGTCTCTGGAAACACCATATATTTT
d_call: -; cdr3_length: 15; clone_size: -; v_call: TRBV12-3/TRBV12-4; j_call: TRBJ2-4; cdr3_aa: CASSLRQSTRNIQYF; cdr3_nt: TGTGCCAGCAGTTTACGACAGTCGACCCGGAACATTCAGTACTTC
d_call: -; cdr3_length: 14; clone_size: few; v_call: TRBV29-1; j_call: TRBJ2-5; cdr3_aa: CSVEVRDGGETQYF; cdr3_nt: TGCAGCGTTGAGGTCAGGGATGGGGGGGAGACCCAGTACTTC
d_call: -; cdr3_length: 12; clone_size: few; v_call: TRBV7-6; j_call: TRBJ2-7; cdr3_aa: CASSLEGSEQYF; cdr3_nt: TGTGCCAGCAGCTTAGAGGGCTCCGAGCAGTACTTC
d_call: -; cdr3_length: 17; clone_size: many; v_call: TRBV4-1; j_call: TRBJ1-1; cdr3_aa: CASSYGQGFIYGTEAFF; cdr3_nt: TGCGCCAGCAGTTACGGGCAGGGCTTCATCTATGGGACTGAAGCTTTCTTT
d_call: TRBD2; cdr3_length: 16; clone_size: few; v_call: TRBV7-6; j_call: TRBJ2-1; cdr3_aa: CASSLVAGGPYNEQFF; cdr3_nt: TGTGCCAGCAGCTTAGTCGCGGGGGGACCTTACAATGAGCAGTTCTTC
d_call: TRBD1; cdr3_length: 17; clone_size: -; v_call: TRBV4-1; j_call: TRBJ2-3; cdr3_aa: CASSQGSGQFGTDTQYF; cdr3_nt: TGCGCCAGCAGCCAAGGATCGGGACAGTTCGGCACAGATACGCAGTATTTT
d_call: -; cdr3_length: 12; clone_size: -; v_call: TRBV4-2; j_call: TRBJ2-1; cdr3_aa: CASSQVEDEQFF; cdr3_nt: TGTGCCAGCAGCCAAGTAGAGGATGAGCAGTTCTTC
d_call: -; cdr3_length: 14; clone_size: -; v_call: TRBV7-6; j_call: TRBJ2-1; cdr3_aa: CASSFYRDYNEQFF; cdr3_nt: TGTGCCAGCAGCTTTTACCGGGACTACAATGAGCAGTTCTTC
d_call: -; cdr3_length: 11; clone_size: few; v_call: TRBV24-1; j_call: TRBJ2-2; cdr3_aa: CATSAGGELFF; cdr3_nt: TGTGCCACCAGTGCTGGCGGGGAGCTGTTTTTT
d_call: TRBD2; cdr3_length: 14; clone_size: few; v_call: TRBV5-1; j_call: TRBJ2-1; cdr3_aa: CASSILAGDNEQFF; cdr3_nt: TGCGCCAGCAGCATTCTAGCGGGGGACAATGAGCAGTTCTTC
d_call: TRBD2; cdr3_length: 14; clone_size: few; v_call: TRBV7-2; j_call: TRBJ2-5; cdr3_aa: CASSLFGGEETQYF; cdr3_nt: TGTGCCAGCAGCTTATTCGGGGGGGAAGAGACCCAGTACTTC
d_call: -; cdr3_length: 14; clone_size: -; v_call: TRBV29-1; j_call: TRBJ2-5; cdr3_aa: CSVEPLDSQETQYF; cdr3_nt: TGCAGCGTTGAGCCTTTAGACAGCCAAGAGACCCAGTACTTC
d_call: -; cdr3_length: 14; clone_size: few; v_call: TRBV10-3; j_call: TRBJ2-1; cdr3_aa: CAIRTPPYYNEQFF; cdr3_nt: TGTGCCATCCGGACTCCGCCATATTACAATGAGCAGTTCTTC
d_call: TRBD1; cdr3_length: 13; clone_size: few; v_call: TRBV3-1; j_call: TRBJ2-1; cdr3_aa: CASSTGVGNEQFF; cdr3_nt: TGTGCCAGCAGCACAGGGGTTGGAAATGAGCAGTTCTTC
d_call: -; cdr3_length: 16; clone_size: few; v_call: TRBV18; j_call: TRBJ1-1; cdr3_aa: CASSPALAQGNTEAFF; cdr3_nt: TGTGCCAGCTCACCAGCCCTGGCTCAGGGGAACACTGAAGCTTTCTTT
d_call: -; cdr3_length: 14; clone_size: -; v_call: TRBV9; j_call: TRBJ2-1; cdr3_aa: CASSGGGGYNEQFF; cdr3_nt: TGTGCCAGCAGCGGAGGGGGGGGATACAATGAGCAGTTCTTC
d_call: TRBD2; cdr3_length: 14; clone_size: few; v_call: TRBV6-2/TRBV6-3; j_call: TRBJ2-3; cdr3_aa: CASRGTSSPDTQYF; cdr3_nt: TGTGCCAGCAGAGGGACTAGTTCCCCAGATACGCAGTATTTT
d_call: TRBD1; cdr3_length: 15; clone_size: -; v_call: TRBV29-1; j_call: TRBJ2-2; cdr3_aa: CSADRDGRHTGELFF; cdr3_nt: TGCAGCGCTGACAGGGACGGTCGACACACCGGGGAGCTGTTTTTT
d_call: TRBD1; cdr3_length: 17; clone_size: -; v_call: TRBV7-8; j_call: TRBJ1-1; cdr3_aa: CASSRSSTTGVNTEAFF; cdr3_nt: TGTGCCAGCAGCCGAAGTTCCACGACAGGGGTAAACACTGAAGCTTTCTTT
d_call: -; cdr3_length: 8; clone_size: few; v_call: TRBV29-1; j_call: TRBJ1-2; cdr3_aa: CSVTGYTF; cdr3_nt: TGCAGCGTTACAGGCTACACCTTC
d_call: -; cdr3_length: 13; clone_size: -; v_call: TRBV12-3/TRBV12-4; j_call: TRBJ1-2; cdr3_aa: CASSRDDGYGYTF; cdr3_nt: TGTGCCAGCAGCCGGGACGACGGTTACGGCTACACCTTC